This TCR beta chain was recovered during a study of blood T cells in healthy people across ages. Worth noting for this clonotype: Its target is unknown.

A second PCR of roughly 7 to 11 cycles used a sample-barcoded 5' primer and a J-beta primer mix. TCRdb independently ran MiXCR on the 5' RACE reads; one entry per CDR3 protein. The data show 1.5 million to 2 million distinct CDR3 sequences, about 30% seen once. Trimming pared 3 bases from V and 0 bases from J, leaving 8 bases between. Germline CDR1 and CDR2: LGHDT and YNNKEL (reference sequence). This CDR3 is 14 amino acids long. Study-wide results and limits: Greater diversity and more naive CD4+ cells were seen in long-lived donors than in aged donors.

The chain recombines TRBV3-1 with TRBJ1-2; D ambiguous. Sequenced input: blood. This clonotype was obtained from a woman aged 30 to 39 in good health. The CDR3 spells CASSQNDANYGYTF. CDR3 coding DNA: TGTGCCAGCAGCCAGAACGATGCTAACTATGGCTACACCTTC.